Following are 2 T cell receptor beta chains from one sample sequenced in a study of T cells after yellow fever vaccination. A single record per CDR3 protein comes from TCRdb applying MiXCR to the 5' RACE reads. The sample lists 300,000 to 350,000 distinct CDR3 sequences; around 8.1% were seen once. The source material was PBMCs, sampled around 45 days after the first yellow fever vaccination. Every receptor here comes from a man younger than 30 who received the YFV17D yellow fever vaccine.

V is TRBV20-1 and J is TRBJ1-1; possible D gene TRBD1, 5 bases. V lost 7 bases, J lost 5 bases, and 14 bases lay in between. CDR3 size: 12 residues. CDR1 DFQATT and CDR2 SNEGSKA come from the germline V gene (reference sequence). The CDR3 DNA is TGCAGTGTCCCCACCGAGGGGACTGAAGCTTTCTTT. It encodes CSVPTEGTEAFF.

V gene TRBV6-1 combines with J gene TRBJ2-7; no firm D call. Germline loops: CDR1 MNHNS, CDR2 SASEGT. Trimming cost V 6 bases and J 4 bases, with 13 bases left between them. There are 13 residues in the CDR3. Here the CDR3 reads CASSTRRGYEQYV. CDR3 bases: TGTGCCAGCAGCACCCGGCGTGGGTACGAGCAGTACGTC.